This is a list of T cell receptor beta chains from one sample in a study of blood T cell repertoires in COVID-19. Some clones are missing from TCRdb's copy, which holds only in-frame ones; the method was immunoSEQ multiplex PCR. The sample holds some 120,000 clones, less than 90% seen once. Source material: peripheral blood. The source of these receptors is a woman aged 25-40 years who had recovered from COVID-19. Each CDR3 is given with its conserved first and last residue. A D gene is named only where the DNA matches it firmly. Clone size is shown for a subset of rows, as once, few, many or a class of expanded clone.

>TRBJ1-6|-|TRBV27|TRBD1
TGTGCCAGCAGTACACAGGACAGGGGTTTAAATTCACCCCTCCACTTT
CASSTQDRGLNSPLHF
>TRBJ1-6|-|TRBV30|TRBD1
TGTGCCTGGAGGGGAACAGGGGGAGTTAATTCACCCCTCCACTTT
CAWRGTGGVNSPLHF
>TRBJ1-6|-|TRBV19|TRBD1
TGTGCCAGTAGTATCCCGACAGGGTCGGGGAATTCACCCCTCCACTTT
CASSIPTGSGNSPLHF
>TRBJ1-1|-|TRBV3-1/TRBV3-2|-
TGTGCCAGCAGCCAACGTCACGGGGACACTGAAGCTTTCTTT
CASSQRHGDTEAFF
>TRBJ2-7|-|TRBV30|-
TGTGCCTGGAGTATCAGCTACGAGCAGTACTTC
CAWSISYEQYF
>TRBJ2-7|-|TRBV3-1/TRBV3-2|TRBD2
TGTGCCAGCAGCCCCCCTAGGCCTAGCGGGAGAAACGAGCAGTACTTC
CASSPPRPSGRNEQYF
>TRBJ1-2|-|TRBV10-3|-
TGTGCCACATCCGGGACAAACGATGAATATGGCTACACCTTC
CATSGTNDEYGYTF
>TRBJ2-1|-|TRBV11-1|-
TGTGCCAGCAGCCCCCCCAAGAGGGGGGAGCAGTTCTTC
CASSPPKRGEQFF
>TRBJ1-6|once|TRBV27|-
TGTGCCAGCACCGGCAGAGGGTTCCGTTCACCCCTCCACTTT
CASTGRGFRSPLHF
>TRBJ2-1|-|TRBV2|-
TGTGCCAGCAGTGACTCAGCGGCGTACAATGAGCAGTTCTTC
CASSDSAAYNEQFF
>TRBJ1-1|-|TRBV27|-
TGTGCCAGCAGACTGGGACATTCGAACACTGAAGCTTTCTTT
CASRLGHSNTEAFF
>TRBJ1-6|few|TRBV10-1|TRBD1
TGCGCCAGCAGCCGGGACAGTAATTCACCCCTCCACTTT
CASSRDSNSPLHF
>TRBJ1-2|-|TRBV7-2|TRBD1
TGTGCCAGCAGCTTAGAAACAGGGGGCTACTATGGCTACACCTTC
CASSLETGGYYGYTF
>TRBJ2-7|-|TRBV15|-
TGTGCCACCAGCAGAGACAGATACGAGCAGTACTTC
CATSRDRYEQYF
>TRBJ2-5|-|TRBV3-1/TRBV3-2|-
TGTGCCAGCAGCCAAGTGGCTCAAGAGACCCAGTACTTC
CASSQVAQETQYF
>TRBJ1-1|-|TRBV27|TRBD1
TGTGCCAGCAGCACAGGGGGCCGGGGCACTGAAGCTTTCTTT
CASSTGGRGTEAFF
>TRBJ2-5|-|TRBV11-1|-
TGTGCCAGCAGCACAGGGTCCTTTGAGACCCAGTACTTC
CASSTGSFETQYF
>TRBJ1-2|-|TRBV29-1|-
TGCAGCGTTGTCCCTCAGGGCCTCTATGGCTACACCTTC
CSVVPQGLYGYTF
>TRBJ2-7|-|TRBV28|TRBD1
TGTGCCAGCAGTTTATTAGGGACAGGGGTCTACGAGCAGTACTTC
CASSLLGTGVYEQYF
>TRBJ1-5|-|TRBV4-1|TRBD1
TGCGCCAGCAGCCAGGCCGGGACAGGGGGTATTCAGCCCCAGCATTTT
CASSQAGTGGIQPQHF
>TRBJ2-6|-|TRBV6-1|-
TGTGCCAGCAGTGAAGACAGCTCTGGGGCCAACGTCCTGACTTTC
CASSEDSSGANVLTF
>TRBJ1-1|-|TRBV4-2|TRBD1
TGTGCCAGCAGCCAATGGGGACAGAGCACTGAAGCTTTCTTT
CASSQWGQSTEAFF
>TRBJ1-3|-|TRBV30|-
TGTGCCTGGATGGTAGGGAGATCTGGAAACACCATATATTTT
CAWMVGRSGNTIYF
>TRBJ2-2|few|TRBV2|-
TGTGCCAGCAGGGGGGGTCTTGACGGGGAGCTGTTTTTT
CASRGGLDGELFF
>TRBJ1-2|-|TRBV6-1|-
TGTGCCAGCAGTGAGTATTATCGCTATGGCTACACCTTC
CASSEYYRYGYTF
>TRBJ1-1|-|TRBV27|-
TGTGCCAGCCTCCGGTGGGGGGGAACTGAAGCTTTCTTT
CASLRWGGTEAFF
>TRBJ2-7|-|TRBV5-1|-
TGCGCCAGCAGCATACGGGACAATTCCTACGAGCAGTACTTC
CASSIRDNSYEQYF
>TRBJ2-1|-|TRBV5-1|-
TGCGCCAGCAGCGACGGGACTCCGAGCTACAATGAGCAGTTCTTC
CASSDGTPSYNEQFF
>TRBJ2-1|-|TRBV24-1|TRBD1
TGTGCCACCAGTGATTCGGGACAGGGGTACAATGAGCAGTTCTTC
CATSDSGQGYNEQFF
>TRBJ1-1|-|TRBV27|TRBD1
TGTGCCAGCAGTCTCTCCTACAGGGGGCGAACTGAAGCTTTCTTT
CASSLSYRGRTEAFF